Below are 30 T cell receptor beta chains sequenced from a single sample in a study of cytomegalovirus exposure and HLA in healthy donors. PCR employed 60 Vbeta and 13 Jbeta primers. TCRdb's copy holds only in-frame clones and misses some; the assay was immunoSEQ multiplex PCR. The profile shows about 160,000 clones, roughly 80% of them singletons. The sample comprised PBMCs. These receptor sequences come from a human donor in good health.

The rearrangement uses TRBV7-9 and TRBJ2-1; 7 nucleotides match TRBD2. The CDR3 loop spans 15 amino acids. Looked up from germline, CDR1 is SEHNR and CDR2 is FQNEAQ (reference sequence). Losses at the gene ends were 5 bases for V and 2 bases for J; bases not matched to a gene: 6. The DNA for the CDR3 is TGTGCCAGCAGCCACCGGGACTACCCCTACAATGAGCAGTTCTTC. Protein sequence: CASSHRDYPYNEQFF.

This clone was seen a single time. CDR3 in amino acids: CASSLVAGAETQYF. The CDR3 DNA reads TGCGCCAGCAGCTTGGTCGCGGGGGCAGAGACCCAGTACTTC. The rearrangement links TRBV5-1 to TRBJ2-5; a possible D gene is TRBD2 (7 bases). Trimming removed 0 bases from V and 4 bases from J, with 10 bases in between. This CDR3 spans 14 amino acids. Germline-derived CDR1 and CDR2 are SGHRS and YFSETQ.

The V call is TRBV15, the J call TRBJ2-5; 8 nucleotides agree with TRBD2. V lost 3 bases to trimming and J lost 7 bases; unmatched junction nucleotides: 10. The CDR3 extends over 15 amino acids. Per the germline V gene, CDR1 is LNHNV and CDR2 is YYDKDF (reference sequence). The DNA of the CDR3 is TGTGCCACCAGCAGGGGTACTAGCGGCGGGGGGACCCAGTACTTC. It encodes CATSRGTSGGGTQYF.

The J gene is TRBJ2-7, the V gene TRBV19, with D possibly being TRBD1 (5 bases). Germline CDR1 is LNHDA and CDR2 is SQIVND (reference sequence). Trimming shortened V by 6 bases and J by 3 bases, and 12 bases separated the two germline ends. The CDR3 spans 13 residues. The CDR3 spells CASSETDFYEQYF. CDR3 DNA sequence: TGTGCCAGTAGCGAGACAGATTTCTACGAGCAGTACTTC.

V gene TRBV7-2 combines with J gene TRBJ1-5; the D gene is possibly TRBD1 (6 bases). Germline CDR1 and CDR2: SGHTA and FQGNSA. The CDR3 sequence is 14 residues long. Trimming pared 5 bases from V and 4 bases from J, leaving 12 bases between. The CDR3 bases are TGTGCCAGCAGCCCGTCCGGACAGAATCAGCCCCAGCATTTT. Residues: CASSPSGQNQPQHF. Full variable domain (outside the CDR3, taken from reference TRBV7-2 and TRBJ1-5): GAGVSQSPSNKVTEKGKDVELRCDPISGHTALYWYRQSLGQGLEFLIYFQGNSAPDKSGLPSDRFSAERTGGSVSTLTIQRTQQEDSAVYLCASSPSGQNQPQHFGDGTRLSIL.

The chain links TRBV10-3 to TRBJ2-3, with D unresolved. The CDR3 loop spans 15 amino acids. Between the trimmed V and J ends, which lost 3 bases and 0 bases, there was a span of 10 bases. Germline values: CDR1 ENHRY, CDR2 SYGVKD. CDR3 in amino acids: CAISEPRRSTDTQYF. For the CDR3, the DNA is TGTGCCATCAGTGAACCTAGGCGCAGCACAGATACGCAGTATTTT.

The chain combines TRBV9 with TRBJ2-5; TRBD2 aligns across 12 bases. Trimming cost V 3 bases and J 1 base; bases outside gene matches: 4. The CDR3 consists of 16 residues. Germline loops: CDR1 SGDLS, CDR2 YYNGEE. This CDR3 reads CASSARLAGAQETQYF. In nucleotides, the CDR3 is TGTGCCAGCAGCGCCCGACTAGCGGGGGCCCAAGAGACCCAGTACTTC.

The genes are TRBV9 and TRBJ2-1; D remains ambiguous. Germline V gene data show CDR1 as SGDLS and CDR2 as YYNGEE. CDR3 length: 14 residues. Trimming cost V 0 bases and J 0 bases, with 4 bases left between them. The CDR3 here is CASSVAFSYNEQFF. DNA of the CDR3: TGTGCCAGCAGCGTAGCTTTCTCCTACAATGAGCAGTTCTTC.

This clone was counted a few times. V and J are TRBV6-5 and TRBJ2-1; 8 bases match TRBD1. The CDR3 spans 15 residues. Germline trimming cut 1 base from V and 6 bases from J; bases unmatched to any gene: 5. Germline V gene data show CDR1 as MNHEY and CDR2 as SVGAGI. CDR3 region: CASSYFRGPGNEQFF. As DNA, the CDR3 is TGTGCCAGCAGTTACTTCAGGGGGCCGGGCAATGAGCAGTTCTTC.

V and J are TRBV7-3 and TRBJ2-5, with 11 bases matching TRBD1. The CDR3 has 17 residues. Germline loops: CDR1 SGHTA, CDR2 FQGTGA. The V segment lost 5 bases and the J segment 11 bases; nucleotides outside the gene matches: 19. CDR3 sequence (DNA): TGTGCCAGCAGCCCTTCGGCCGGGACAGGGGGAAGTTGGGAGCAGTACTTC. The encoded protein is CASSPSAGTGGSWEQYF.

The V call is TRBV13, the J call TRBJ1-6, with 7 bases matching TRBD1. V was pared by 7 bases and J by 5 bases, with 5 bases of the junction left unmatched. The CDR3 loop spans 14 amino acids. Germline CDR1 reads PRHDT; CDR2 reads FYEKMQ (reference sequence). The CDR3 bases are TGTGCCAGCAAGACGGGACAGAATAATTCACCCCTCCACTTT. Translated, it gives CASKTGQNNSPLHF.

J is TRBJ2-1 and V is TRBV20-1; D not resolved. Germline CDR1 DFQATT, CDR2 SNEGSKA (reference sequence). With 5 bases removed from V and 8 bases from J, the gap between germline ends came to 10 bases. This CDR3 contains 11 residues. The CDR3 sequence is CSASLVYEQFF. The CDR3 nucleotides read TGCAGTGCTTCTCTAGTGTATGAGCAGTTCTTC.

V is TRBV4-1 and J is TRBJ2-5; TRBD1 might be the D (6 bases). Germline V gene data show CDR1 as MGHRA and CDR2 as YSYEKL. The CDR3 is made up of 15 amino acids. Trimming removed 1 base from V and 5 bases from J, with 14 bases in between. This CDR3 reads CASSQAPTGWETQYF. CDR3 DNA sequence: TGCGCCAGCAGCCAAGCTCCCACAGGGTGGGAGACCCAGTACTTC.

The chain is built from TRBV5-1 and TRBJ2-7; 10 bases are a match to TRBD1. V lost 0 bases and J lost 0; bases outside the gene matches: 3. The CDR3 contains 16 residues. In germline, CDR1 is SGHRS, CDR2 YFSETQ. CDR3 bases: TGCGCCAGCAGCTTGGGGGGACAGGGGAGCTCCTACGAGCAGTACTTC. Its protein is CASSLGGQGSSYEQYF.

The chain is built from TRBV2 and TRBJ1-1; weak D call: TRBD1 (6 bases). Germline values: CDR1 SNHLY, CDR2 FYNNEI. CDR3 length equals 18 residues. Trimming took off 6 bases at V and 0 bases at J, with 23 bases between the two ends. CDR3 sequence reads: CASSPDSDIFSMNTEAFF. CDR3 coding DNA: TGTGCCAGCAGCCCGGACAGCGATATATTCTCCATGAACACTGAAGCTTTCTTT.

This chain connects TRBV5-1 to TRBJ2-1; TRBD1 matches 9 bases. The CDR3 consists of 13 residues. Germline V gene lookup returns CDR1 SGHRS and CDR2 YFSETQ. After removal of 3 bases from V and 6 bases from J, the junction contained 1 base not matched to a gene. Here the CDR3 reads CASSWTGVNEQFF. In DNA form, the CDR3 reads TGCGCCAGCAGCTGGACAGGGGTCAATGAGCAGTTCTTC.

V gene TRBV5-6 combines with J gene TRBJ2-6; no clear D gene. CDR3 length: 16 residues. CDR1 and CDR2 from the germline V gene are SGHDT and YYEEEE. V lost 0 bases and J 0 bases, leaving 7 bases between the germline ends. CDR3 bases: TGTGCCAGCAGCTTGGCCGCGGTCTCTGGGGCCAACGTCCTGACTTTC. Translated, it gives CASSLAAVSGANVLTF.

V is TRBV9 and J is TRBJ2-3; weak D call: TRBD2 (7 bases). V lost 3 bases and J 4 bases, leaving 15 bases between the germline ends. Germline V gene data show CDR1 as SGDLS and CDR2 as YYNGEE. This CDR3 has 15 amino acids. As DNA, the CDR3 is TGTGCCAGCAGCGAGAGGGGGGGGATTTCAGATACGCAGTATTTT. Its translation is CASSERGGISDTQYF.

On this clone itself: The same CDR3 is also encoded by other DNA sequences in this sample. The CDR3, as DNA: TGTGCCAGCGGACTAGCGGGGGTCACAGATACGCAGTATTTT. It translates to CASGLAGVTDTQYF. The chain recombines TRBV2 with TRBJ2-3; TRBD2 matches 13 bases. Germline assignment: CDR1 SNHLY and CDR2 FYNNEI. Unmatched junction bases numbered 1, after V lost 8 bases and J lost 2 bases. CDR3 size: 14 residues.

This clone has more than one count but fewer than ten. The V call is TRBV5-4, the J call TRBJ2-4; tentatively, D is TRBD1 (6 bases). V shed 5 bases and J shed 0 bases, with 15 bases lying between them. This CDR3 spans 16 amino acids. Germline V gene sequence: CDR1 SGHNT, CDR2 YYREEE (reference sequence). The CDR3 reads CASSTDDRLAKNIQYF. For the CDR3, the DNA is TGTGCCAGCAGTACGGACGACAGGCTAGCCAAAAACATTCAGTACTTC.

The chain employs TRBV7-2 and TRBJ2-7, with D possibly TRBD2 on 6 matching bases. This CDR3 contains 15 residues. In germline, CDR1 is SGHTA, CDR2 FQGNSA. V dropped 3 bases and J dropped 5 bases, with 17 bases sitting between them. The DNA for the CDR3 is TGTGCCAGCAGCTTGGAGGCTAGCGAATTCCACGAGCAGTACTTC. This encodes CASSLEASEFHEQYF.

This chain joins TRBV7-9 and TRBJ2-1, with D hard to call. The CDR3 has 12 amino acids. The germline V and J ends were trimmed by 4 bases and 9 bases, with 10 bases remaining between them. Germline CDR1 and CDR2: SEHNR and FQNEAQ (reference sequence). CDR3 DNA sequence: TGTGCCAGCAGCTCCACGACGGGTGAGCAGTTCTTC. Amino acids: CASSSTTGEQFF.

This chain connects TRBV6-1 to TRBJ1-2, with 7 bases matching TRBD1. Losses at the gene ends were 4 bases for V and 4 bases for J; bases not matched to a gene: 9. Germline values: CDR1 MNHNS, CDR2 SASEGT. This CDR3 has 15 amino acids. The CDR3 DNA reads as TGTGCCAGCAGTGCCGAGCCAGGGGGAGTCTATGGCTACACCTTC. Protein product: CASSAEPGGVYGYTF.

The chain has TRBV19 and TRBJ1-1, with 7 bases fitting TRBD1. Germline CDR1 and CDR2: LNHDA and SQIVND (reference sequence). The trim removed 8 bases at V and 7 bases at J, leaving 7 bases unmatched. This CDR3 is built from 12 residues. This CDR3 reads CASGEGAGEAFF. The CDR3 DNA is TGTGCCAGTGGAGAGGGGGCCGGTGAAGCTTTCTTT.

The rearrangement links TRBV19 to TRBJ1-2; D gene uncertain. CDR1 is LNHDA, CDR2 SQIVND, per germline (reference sequence). Trimming pared 3 bases from V and 4 bases from J, leaving 12 bases between. CDR3 size: 14 residues. In nucleotides, the CDR3 is TGTGCCAGTAGTATCGGAACAGTTTCCTATGGCTACACCTTC. Translated: CASSIGTVSYGYTF.

This chain joins TRBV9 and TRBJ2-3; tentatively, D is TRBD2 (6 bases). The CDR3 runs 15 residues. Germline CDR1 and CDR2: SGDLS and YYNGEE. Deletions cut 3 bases from V and 6 bases from J, with 17 bases between. The DNA of the CDR3 is TGTGCCAGCAGCGGCCGGGACTTCCTTTACGATACGCAGTATTTT. Protein sequence: CASSGRDFLYDTQYF.

The chain joins TRBV7-9 to TRBJ2-3, with TRBD2 identical over 13 bases. Germline assignment: CDR1 SEHNR and CDR2 FQNEAQ (reference sequence). The CDR3 sequence is 16 residues long. V lost 5 bases, J lost 2 bases, and 4 bases stayed unmatched. CDR3 in amino acids: CASSPGLAGDTDTQYF. The CDR3 coding sequence is TGTGCCAGCAGCCCTGGACTAGCGGGGGACACAGATACGCAGTATTTT. The full variable domain, with the rest looked up from reference TRBV7-9 and TRBJ2-3, is DTGVSQNPRHKITKRGQNVTFRCDPISEHNRLYWYRQTLGQGPEFLTYFQNEAQLEKSRLLSDRFSAERPKGSFSTLEIQRTEQGDSAMYLCASSPGLAGDTDTQYFGPGTRLTVL.

This sequence joins TRBV4-1 and TRBJ2-1, with D possibly being TRBD2 (6 bases). Germline lookup yields CDR1 MGHRA and CDR2 YSYEKL. The CDR3 has 16 residues. V was trimmed by 1 base and J by 0 bases, leaving 10 bases between them. CDR3 amino acids: CASSQGAGNSYNEQFF. Here the CDR3 DNA reads TGCGCCAGCAGCCAAGGAGCGGGCAACTCCTACAATGAGCAGTTCTTC.

This chain joins TRBV19 and TRBJ2-3; 7 positions match TRBD2. Trimming at V came to 4 bases and at J to 3 bases, leaving 7 bases not matched to a gene. CDR1 is LNHDA, CDR2 SQIVND, per germline (reference sequence). This CDR3 spans 15 amino acids. Here the CDR3 reads CASSTRSGVTDTQYF. The CDR3 coding sequence is TGTGCCAGTAGTACCCGAAGCGGGGTTACAGATACGCAGTATTTT.

The V gene is TRBV27, the J gene TRBJ2-1; TRBD1 matches at 7 bases. V lost 3 bases to trimming and J lost 3 bases; unmatched junction nucleotides: 8. The CDR3 sequence is 16 residues long. The germline V gene encodes CDR1 MNHEY and CDR2 SMNVEV (reference sequence). CDR3 nucleotides: TGTGCCAGCAGTTTCCAGAAGGGACAGAGCTACAATGAGCAGTTCTTC. It specifies CASSFQKGQSYNEQFF.